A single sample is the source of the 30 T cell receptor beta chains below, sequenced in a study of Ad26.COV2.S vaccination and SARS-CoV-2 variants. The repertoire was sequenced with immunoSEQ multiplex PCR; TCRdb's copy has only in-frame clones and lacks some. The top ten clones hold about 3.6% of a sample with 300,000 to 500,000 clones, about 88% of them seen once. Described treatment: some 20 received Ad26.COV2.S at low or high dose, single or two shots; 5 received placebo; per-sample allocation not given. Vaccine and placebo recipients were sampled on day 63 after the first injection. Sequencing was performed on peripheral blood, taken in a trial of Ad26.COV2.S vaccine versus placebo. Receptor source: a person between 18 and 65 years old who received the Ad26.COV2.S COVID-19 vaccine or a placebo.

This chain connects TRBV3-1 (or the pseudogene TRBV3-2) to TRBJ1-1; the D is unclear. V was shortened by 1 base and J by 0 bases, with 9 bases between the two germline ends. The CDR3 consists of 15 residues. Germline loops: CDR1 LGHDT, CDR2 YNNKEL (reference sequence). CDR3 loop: CASSQVSRMNTEAFF. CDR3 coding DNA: TGTGCCAGCAGCCAAGTTTCCCGGATGAACACTGAAGCTTTCTTT.

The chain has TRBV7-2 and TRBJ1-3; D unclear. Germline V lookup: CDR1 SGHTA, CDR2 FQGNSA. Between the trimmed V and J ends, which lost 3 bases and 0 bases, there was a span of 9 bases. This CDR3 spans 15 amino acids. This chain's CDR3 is CASSFEPASGNTIYF. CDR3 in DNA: TGTGCCAGCAGCTTCGAGCCAGCCTCTGGAAACACCATATATTTT.

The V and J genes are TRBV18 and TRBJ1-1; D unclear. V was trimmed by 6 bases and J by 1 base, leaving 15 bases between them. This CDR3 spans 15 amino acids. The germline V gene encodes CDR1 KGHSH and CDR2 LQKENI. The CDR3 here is CASSLKWNSNTEAFF. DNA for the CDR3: TGTGCCAGCTCCCTGAAATGGAACTCGAACACTGAAGCTTTCTTT.

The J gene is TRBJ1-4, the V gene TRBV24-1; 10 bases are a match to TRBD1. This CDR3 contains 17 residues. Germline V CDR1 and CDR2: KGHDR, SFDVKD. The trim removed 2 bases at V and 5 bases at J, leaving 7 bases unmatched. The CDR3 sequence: CATSDSESGQGNEKLFF. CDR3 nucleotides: TGTGCCACCAGTGATTCGGAATCGGGACAGGGGAATGAAAAACTGTTTTTT.

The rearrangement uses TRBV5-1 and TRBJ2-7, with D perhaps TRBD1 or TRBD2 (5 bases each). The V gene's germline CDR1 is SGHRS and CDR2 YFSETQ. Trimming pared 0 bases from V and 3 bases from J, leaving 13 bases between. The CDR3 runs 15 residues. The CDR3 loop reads CASSLAQGVYYEQYF. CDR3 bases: TGCGCCAGCAGCTTGGCGCAGGGAGTCTACTACGAGCAGTACTTC.

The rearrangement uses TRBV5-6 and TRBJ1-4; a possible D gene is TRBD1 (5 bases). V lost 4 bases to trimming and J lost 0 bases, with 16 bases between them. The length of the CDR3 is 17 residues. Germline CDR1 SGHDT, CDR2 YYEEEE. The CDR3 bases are TGTGCCAGCAGCCTGAGGGGTCGATGGGCAACTAATGAAAAACTGTTTTTT. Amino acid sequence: CASSLRGRWATNEKLFF.

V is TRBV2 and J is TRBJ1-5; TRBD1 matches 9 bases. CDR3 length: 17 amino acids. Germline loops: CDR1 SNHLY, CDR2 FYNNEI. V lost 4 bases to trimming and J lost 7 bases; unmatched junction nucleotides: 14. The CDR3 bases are TGTGCCAGCAGTGGAGGGGGGACAGGGTTTGGAGGGCAGCCCCAGCATTTT. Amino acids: CASSGGGTGFGGQPQHF.

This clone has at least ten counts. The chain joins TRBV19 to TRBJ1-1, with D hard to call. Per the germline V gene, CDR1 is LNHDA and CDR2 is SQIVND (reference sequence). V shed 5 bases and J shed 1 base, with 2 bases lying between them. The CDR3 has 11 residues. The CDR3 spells CASSWNTEAFF. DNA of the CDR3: TGTGCCAGTAGTTGGAACACTGAAGCTTTCTTT.

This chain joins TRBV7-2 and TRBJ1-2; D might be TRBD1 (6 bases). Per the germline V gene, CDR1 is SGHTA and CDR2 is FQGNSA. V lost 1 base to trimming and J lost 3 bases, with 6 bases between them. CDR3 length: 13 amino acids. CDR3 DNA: TGTGCCAGCAGCTTAGAGGGGGACTATGGCTACACCTTC. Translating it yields CASSLEGDYGYTF.

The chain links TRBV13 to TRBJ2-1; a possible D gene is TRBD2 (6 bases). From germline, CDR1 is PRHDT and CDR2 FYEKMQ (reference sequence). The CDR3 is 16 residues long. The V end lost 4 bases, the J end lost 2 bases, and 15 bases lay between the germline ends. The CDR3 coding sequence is TGTGCCAGCAGCTCGGGAACAGGAGGGGCCTACAATGAGCAGTTCTTC. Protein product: CASSSGTGGAYNEQFF.

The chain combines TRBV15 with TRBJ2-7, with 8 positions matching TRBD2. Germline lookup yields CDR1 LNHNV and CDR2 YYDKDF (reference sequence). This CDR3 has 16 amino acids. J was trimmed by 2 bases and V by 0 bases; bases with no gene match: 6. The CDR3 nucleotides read TGTGCCACCAGCAGAGATCCAGGCGGGGGGCCCTACGAGCAGTACTTC. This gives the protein CATSRDPGGGPYEQYF.

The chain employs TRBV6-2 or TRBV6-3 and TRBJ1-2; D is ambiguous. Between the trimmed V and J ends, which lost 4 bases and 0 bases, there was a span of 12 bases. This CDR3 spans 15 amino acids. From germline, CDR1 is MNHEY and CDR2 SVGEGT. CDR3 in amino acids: CASSLNRGANYGYTF. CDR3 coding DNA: TGTGCCAGCAGTTTAAATCGCGGCGCTAACTATGGCTACACCTTC.

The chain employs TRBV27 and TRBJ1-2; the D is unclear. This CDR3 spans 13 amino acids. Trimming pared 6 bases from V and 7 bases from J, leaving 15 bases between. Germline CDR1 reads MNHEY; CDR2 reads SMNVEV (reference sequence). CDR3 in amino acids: CASSPSDSVGYTF. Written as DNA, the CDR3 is TGTGCCAGCAGCCCCAGCGACTCAGTTGGCTACACCTTC.

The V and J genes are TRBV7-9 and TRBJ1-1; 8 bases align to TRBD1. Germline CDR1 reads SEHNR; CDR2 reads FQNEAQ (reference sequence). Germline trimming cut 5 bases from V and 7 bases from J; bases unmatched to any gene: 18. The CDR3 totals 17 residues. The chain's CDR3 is CASSTRTGRGERYEAFF. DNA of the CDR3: TGTGCCAGCAGCACGAGGACAGGGAGAGGGGAGCGATATGAAGCTTTCTTT. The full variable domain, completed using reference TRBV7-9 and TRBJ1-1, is DTGVSQNPRHKITKRGQNVTFRCDPISEHNRLYWYRQTLGQGPEFLTYFQNEAQLEKSRLLSDRFSAERPKGSFSTLEIQRTEQGDSAMYLCASSTRTGRGERYEAFFGQGTRLTVV.

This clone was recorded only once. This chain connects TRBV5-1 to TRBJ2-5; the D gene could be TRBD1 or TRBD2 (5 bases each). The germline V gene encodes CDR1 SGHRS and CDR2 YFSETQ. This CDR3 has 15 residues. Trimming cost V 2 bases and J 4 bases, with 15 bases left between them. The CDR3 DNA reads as TGCGCCAGCAGCTTCGGGACCGAGTGGGGAGAGACCCAGTACTTC. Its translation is CASSFGTEWGETQYF.

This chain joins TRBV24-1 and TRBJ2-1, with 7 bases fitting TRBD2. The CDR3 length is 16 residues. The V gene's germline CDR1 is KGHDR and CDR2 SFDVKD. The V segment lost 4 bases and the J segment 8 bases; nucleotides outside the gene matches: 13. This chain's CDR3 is CATSDPVGGGIDEQFF. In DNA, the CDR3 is TGTGCCACCAGTGACCCGGTGGGGGGGGGAATCGATGAGCAGTTCTTC.

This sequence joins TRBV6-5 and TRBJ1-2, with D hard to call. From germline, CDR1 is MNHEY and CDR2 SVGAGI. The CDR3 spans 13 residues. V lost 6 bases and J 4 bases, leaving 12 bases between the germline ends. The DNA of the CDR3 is TGTGCCAGCAGCCCACAGCTCCTCTATGGCTACACCTTC. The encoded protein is CASSPQLLYGYTF.

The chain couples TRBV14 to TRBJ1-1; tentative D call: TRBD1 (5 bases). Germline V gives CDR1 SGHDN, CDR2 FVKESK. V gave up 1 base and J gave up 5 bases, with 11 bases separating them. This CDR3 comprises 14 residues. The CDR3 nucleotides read TGTGCCAGCAGCCAAGTTCCCGGGGGTACTGAAGCTTTCTTT. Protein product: CASSQVPGGTEAFF. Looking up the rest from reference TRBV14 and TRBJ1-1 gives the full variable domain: EAGVTQFPSHSVIEKGQTVTLRCDPISGHDNLYWYRRVMGKEIKFLLHFVKESKQDESGMPNNRFLAERTGGTYSTLKVQPAELEDSGVYFCASSQVPGGTEAFFGQGTRLTVV.

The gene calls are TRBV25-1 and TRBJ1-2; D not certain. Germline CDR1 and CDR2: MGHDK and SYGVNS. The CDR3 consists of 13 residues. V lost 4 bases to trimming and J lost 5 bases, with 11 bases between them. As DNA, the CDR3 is TGTGCCAGCAGTGTCGCACAATCTTATGGCTACACCTTC. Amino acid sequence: CASSVAQSYGYTF.

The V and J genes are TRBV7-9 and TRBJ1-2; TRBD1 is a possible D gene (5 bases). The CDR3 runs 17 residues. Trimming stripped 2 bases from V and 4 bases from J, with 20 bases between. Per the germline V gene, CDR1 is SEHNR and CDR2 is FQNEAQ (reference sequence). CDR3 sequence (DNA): TGTGCCAGCAGCTTAAACCATCCGGCAGGGTCGGTCTATGGCTACACCTTC. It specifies CASSLNHPAGSVYGYTF.

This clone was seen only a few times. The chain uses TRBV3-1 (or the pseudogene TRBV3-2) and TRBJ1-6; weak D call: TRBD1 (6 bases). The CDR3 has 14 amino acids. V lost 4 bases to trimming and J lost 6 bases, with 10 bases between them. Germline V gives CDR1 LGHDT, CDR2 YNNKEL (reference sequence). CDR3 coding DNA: TGTGCCAGCAGCCTCGGACAGACTAATTCACCCCTCCACTTT. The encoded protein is CASSLGQTNSPLHF.

The CDR3 spells CASSRQRLETQYF. The CDR3 DNA sequence: TGTGCCAGTAGTAGGCAGCGTTTGGAGACCCAGTACTTC. The gene calls are TRBV19 and TRBJ2-5; D unresolved. Germline loops: CDR1 LNHDA, CDR2 SQIVND (reference sequence). Deletions cut 4 bases from V and 5 bases from J, with 11 bases between. This CDR3 has 13 amino acids.

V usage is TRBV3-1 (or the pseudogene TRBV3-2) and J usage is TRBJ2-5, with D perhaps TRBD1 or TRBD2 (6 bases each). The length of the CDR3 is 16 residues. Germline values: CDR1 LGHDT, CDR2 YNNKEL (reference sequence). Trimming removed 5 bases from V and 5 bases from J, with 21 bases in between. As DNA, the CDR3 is TGTGCCAGCAGCGACGAGGGCCGTGGGGGGCGGGAGACCCAGTACTTC. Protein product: CASSDEGRGGRETQYF.

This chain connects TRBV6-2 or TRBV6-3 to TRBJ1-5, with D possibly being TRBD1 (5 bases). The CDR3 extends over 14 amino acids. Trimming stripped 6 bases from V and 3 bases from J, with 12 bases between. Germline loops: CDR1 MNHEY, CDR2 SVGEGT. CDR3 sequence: CASSSGAFNQPQHF. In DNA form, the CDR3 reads TGTGCCAGCAGCTCCGGGGCTTTCAATCAGCCCCAGCATTTT.

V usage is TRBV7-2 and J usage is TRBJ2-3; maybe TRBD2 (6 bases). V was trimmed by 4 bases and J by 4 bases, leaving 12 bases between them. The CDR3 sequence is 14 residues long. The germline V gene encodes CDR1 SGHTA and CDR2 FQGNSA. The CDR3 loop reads CASSSSSSADTQYF. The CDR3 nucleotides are TGTGCCAGCAGCTCATCCTCTAGCGCAGATACGCAGTATTTT.

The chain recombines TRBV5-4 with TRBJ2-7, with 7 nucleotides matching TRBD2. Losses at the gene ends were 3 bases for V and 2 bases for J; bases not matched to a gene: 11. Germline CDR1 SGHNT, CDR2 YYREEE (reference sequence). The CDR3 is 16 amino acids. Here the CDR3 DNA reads TGTGCCAGCAGCTCCGAGGCGGGCGGGGGAACCTACGAGCAGTACTTC. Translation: CASSSEAGGGTYEQYF.

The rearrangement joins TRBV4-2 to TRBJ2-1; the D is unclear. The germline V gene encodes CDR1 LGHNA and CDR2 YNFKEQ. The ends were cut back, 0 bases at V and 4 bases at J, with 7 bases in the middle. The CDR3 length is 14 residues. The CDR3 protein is CASSQDQPYNEQFF. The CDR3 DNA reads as TGTGCCAGCAGCCAAGATCAACCGTACAATGAGCAGTTCTTC.

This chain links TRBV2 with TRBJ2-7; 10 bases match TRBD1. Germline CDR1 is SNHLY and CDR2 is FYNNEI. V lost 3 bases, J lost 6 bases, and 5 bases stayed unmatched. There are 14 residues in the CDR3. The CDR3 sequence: CASSDGTGVGEQYF. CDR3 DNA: TGTGCCAGCAGTGACGGGACAGGGGTTGGCGAGCAGTACTTC.

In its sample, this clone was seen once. CDR3 sequence (DNA): TGTGCCATCGACAGCATTCACTACGAGCAGTACTTC. Encoded protein: CAIDSIHYEQYF. The genes are TRBV7-9 and TRBJ2-7; D might be TRBD1 (5 bases). The CDR3 is made up of 12 amino acids. The germline V gene encodes CDR1 SEHNR and CDR2 FQNEAQ (reference sequence). Deletions cut 10 bases from V and 3 bases from J, with 13 bases between. Complete variable domain (other parts from reference TRBV7-9 and TRBJ2-7): DTGVSQNPRHKITKRGQNVTFRCDPISEHNRLYWYRQTLGQGPEFLTYFQNEAQLEKSRLLSDRFSAERPKGSFSTLEIQRTEQGDSAMYLCAIDSIHYEQYFGPGTRLTVT.

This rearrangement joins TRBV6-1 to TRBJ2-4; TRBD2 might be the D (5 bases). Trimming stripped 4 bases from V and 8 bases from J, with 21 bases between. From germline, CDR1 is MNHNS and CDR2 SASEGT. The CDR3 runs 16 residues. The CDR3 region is CASSVPQTGSSDIQYF. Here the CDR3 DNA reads TGTGCCAGCAGTGTCCCCCAGACGGGGTCGTCGGACATTCAGTACTTC.